Listed here are 27 T cell receptor beta chains from one sample, sequenced in a study of beta chain features in type 1 diabetes. As every portion of the isolated RNA was reverse transcribed, the sequencing read expressed TCRB transcripts. Assay: immunoSEQ multiplex PCR; the TCRdb copy retains only in-frame clones and omits some. The sample records just over 600,000 clones, 15% being singletons. Sequenced: naive CD4+ T cells from blood. Source of these receptors: a man aged 18 to 35 in good health.

The rearrangement joins TRBV30 to TRBJ1-1, with a tentative D call TRBD1 (5 bases). Germline CDR1 GTSNPN, CDR2 SVGIG (reference sequence). The CDR3 totals 13 residues. The V end lost 2 bases, the J end lost 2 bases, and 9 bases lay between the germline ends. CDR3 sequence reads: CAWSRDVNTEAFF. In DNA form, the CDR3 reads TGTGCCTGGAGTCGGGACGTTAACACTGAAGCTTTCTTT. The full variable domain, its missing parts supplied by reference TRBV30 and TRBJ1-1, is SQTIHQWPATLVQPVGSPLSLECTVEGTSNPNLYWYRQAAGRGLQLLFYSVGIGQISSEVPQNLSASRPQDRQFILSSKKLLLSDSGFYLCAWSRDVNTEAFFGQGTRLTVV.

The chain uses TRBV7-9 and TRBJ2-2; no clear D gene. The CDR3 contains 13 residues. Germline CDR1 and CDR2: SEHNR and FQNEAQ (reference sequence). Between the trimmed V and J ends, which lost 5 bases and 6 bases, there was a span of 10 bases. The CDR3 DNA reads as TGTGCCAGCAGCGTCGAGAAAGCCGGGGAGCTGTTTTTT. Protein sequence: CASSVEKAGELFF.

This clone has just a few counts. This rearrangement joins TRBV9 to TRBJ2-2; the D call may be TRBD1 or TRBD2 (5 bases each). The V end was cut by 5 bases, the J end by 6 bases, with 20 bases between. CDR1 and CDR2 from the germline V gene are SGDLS and YYNGEE. The CDR3 is made up of 16 amino acids. The CDR3 region has the DNA TGTGCCAGCAGGGGACCAGGACTTACTACACCCGGGGAGCTGTTTTTT. Amino acid sequence: CASRGPGLTTPGELFF. Together with reference TRBV9 and TRBJ2-2, the CDR3 gives the full variable domain: DSGVTQTPKHLITATGQRVTLRCSPRSGDLSVYWYQQSLDQGLQFLIQYYNGEERAKGNILERFSAQQFPDLHSELNLSSLELGDSALYFCASRGPGLTTPGELFFGEGSRLTVL.

This clone was counted a single time. This chain joins TRBV5-1 and TRBJ2-7; D might be TRBD1 (6 bases). Per germline, CDR1 SGHRS and CDR2 YFSETQ. The ends were cut back, 4 bases at V and 5 bases at J, with 13 bases in the middle. This CDR3 spans 13 amino acids. CDR3 protein: CASSGKGVDEQYF. The CDR3 DNA sequence: TGCGCCAGCAGCGGTAAGGGGGTGGACGAGCAGTACTTC.

This chain uses TRBV15 with TRBJ1-1, with D possibly matching TRBD1 (5 bases). The germline gives CDR1 LNHNV, CDR2 YYDKDF (reference sequence). The V and J ends lost 3 bases and 3 bases respectively, with 11 bases between them. The length of the CDR3 is 14 residues. CDR3 coding DNA: TGTGCCACCAGCAGCAAGTGGGGGGACACTGAAGCTTTCTTT. The encoded protein is CATSSKWGDTEAFF. Full variable domain (rest looked up from reference TRBV15 and TRBJ1-1): DAMVIQNPRYQVTQFGKPVTLSCSQTLNHNVMYWYQQKSSQAPKLLFHYYDKDFNNEADTPDNFQSRRPNTSFCFLDIRSPGLGDTAMYLCATSSKWGDTEAFFGQGTRLTVV.

The chain couples TRBV15 to TRBJ1-2; D gene ambiguous. The CDR3 spans 16 residues. V lost 1 base, J lost 2 bases, and 14 bases lay in between. CDR1 and CDR2 from the germline V gene are LNHNV and YYDKDF (reference sequence). CDR3 protein: CATSRGPWTENYGYTF. CDR3 bases: TGTGCCACCAGCAGAGGACCCTGGACCGAGAACTATGGCTACACCTTC.

The chain carries TRBV5-4 and TRBJ2-4; weak D call: TRBD2 (6 bases). Between the trimmed V and J ends, which lost 4 bases and 2 bases, there was a span of 13 bases. From germline, CDR1 is SGHNT and CDR2 YYREEE (reference sequence). CDR3 length: 15 amino acids. CDR3 amino acids: CASSAPGRTKNIQYF. CDR3 coding DNA: TGTGCCAGCAGCGCCCCGGGGAGGACCAAAAACATTCAGTACTTC.

The chain carries TRBV7-2 and TRBJ2-6; 11 bases fit TRBD2. The germline gives CDR1 SGHTA, CDR2 FQGNSA. The CDR3 runs 17 residues. The trim removed 5 bases at V and 0 bases at J, leaving 3 bases unmatched. The CDR3 DNA follows: TGTGCCAGCAGCCGACTAGCGGGGAGCTCTGGGGCCAACGTCCTGACTTTC. This codes for CASSRLAGSSGANVLTF.

This clone was found a few times. The V call is TRBV5-4, the J call TRBJ2-3; tentatively, D is TRBD2 (5 bases). The CDR3 is 15 residues long. Germline V gene lookup returns CDR1 SGHNT and CDR2 YYREEE (reference sequence). Trimming removed 4 bases from V and 0 bases from J, with 12 bases in between. The CDR3 coding sequence is TGTGCCAGCAGCGCCCTTAGCGTTAGCACAGATACGCAGTATTTT. This sequence encodes CASSALSVSTDTQYF.

The chain recombines TRBV9 with TRBJ2-1; 7 nucleotides align to TRBD2. The CDR3 has 16 residues. Germline V gene lookup returns CDR1 SGDLS and CDR2 YYNGEE. V dropped 0 bases and J dropped 2; count of bases not matched to a gene: 5. The CDR3 region has the DNA TGTGCCAGCAGCGTAGGGGAGGGCGCCCCCTACAATGAGCAGTTCTTC. This encodes CASSVGEGAPYNEQFF.

The table lists this clone with a few counts. The chain couples TRBV6-1 to TRBJ2-7; unclear D gene. V was shortened by 9 bases and J by 5 bases, with 17 bases between the two germline ends. Germline values: CDR1 MNHNS, CDR2 SASEGT. This CDR3 has 13 residues. As DNA, the CDR3 is TGTGCCAGTCCCTCTATGGGGTCCCACGAGCAGTACTTC. Amino acid sequence: CASPSMGSHEQYF.

V and J are TRBV10-3 and TRBJ1-4, with D hard to call. This CDR3 region has 13 residues. Trimming removed 9 bases at V and 10 bases at J, with 18 bases between. Germline assignment: CDR1 ENHRY and CDR2 SYGVKD. The CDR3: CAMGSQPLGKLFF. CDR3 DNA sequence: TGTGCCATGGGGAGCCAGCCATTAGGAAAACTGTTTTTT.

The J gene is TRBJ1-1, the V gene TRBV4-3; D is unclear. Germline V CDR1 and CDR2: LGHNA, YSLEER. V lost 3 bases and J lost 1, with 12 bases in between. The CDR3 is 15 amino acids. This CDR3 reads CASSQANSGNTEAFF. The CDR3 DNA sequence: TGCGCCAGCAGCCAGGCGAACTCAGGGAACACTGAAGCTTTCTTT.

Worth noting for this clone: The same CDR3 is also encoded by other DNA sequences in this sample. This rearrangement joins TRBV7-9 to TRBJ2-5; D ambiguous. The V end lost 1 base, the J end lost 2 bases, and 5 bases lay between the germline ends. There are 13 residues in the CDR3. Germline loops: CDR1 SEHNR, CDR2 FQNEAQ (reference sequence). The CDR3 nucleotides read TGTGCCAGCAGCTTAGGGGGTCAAGAGACCCAGTACTTC. Residues: CASSLGGQETQYF.

The V gene is TRBV13, the J gene TRBJ2-5, with D possibly being TRBD1 (6 bases). Germline V gives CDR1 PRHDT, CDR2 FYEKMQ (reference sequence). Between the trimmed V and J ends, which lost 1 base and 3 bases, there was a span of 18 bases. This CDR3 is built from 17 residues. CDR3: CASSLEYSGALKETQYF. In DNA, the CDR3 is TGTGCCAGCAGCTTAGAATATTCAGGGGCGTTGAAAGAGACCCAGTACTTC.

The V gene is TRBV10-3, the J gene TRBJ2-1, with TRBD2 matching over 9 bases. Germline V lookup: CDR1 ENHRY, CDR2 SYGVKD. The V gene end was trimmed by 7 bases and the J gene end by 0 bases; junction bases not matched to a gene: 4. The length of the CDR3 is 15 residues. The DNA for the CDR3 is TGTGCCATCAAGGATAGCGGGAGCTCCTACAATGAGCAGTTCTTC. Encoded protein: CAIKDSGSSYNEQFF.

This clone turned up a few times. This CDR3 is also generated by other DNA sequences in the sample. The chain carries TRBV30 and TRBJ1-1; D remains ambiguous. Trimming pared 0 bases from V and 6 bases from J, leaving 5 bases between. Germline assignment: CDR1 GTSNPN and CDR2 SVGIG (reference sequence). The CDR3 has 11 amino acids. CDR3 DNA: TGTGCCTGGAGTGTGTTCGCTGAAGCTTTCTTT. It encodes CAWSVFAEAFF.

The chain has TRBV6-6 and TRBJ2-1, with D unclear. The V end was cut by 1 base, the J end by 9 bases, with 13 bases between. The CDR3 has 14 residues. Germline CDR1 MNHNY, CDR2 SVGAGI (reference sequence). CDR3 nucleotides: TGTGCCAGCAGTTACTTTGGTGTGGGCTTTGAGCAGTTCTTC. This encodes CASSYFGVGFEQFF.

This chain joins TRBV5-1 and TRBJ2-6; D is possibly TRBD1 (5 bases). Trimming pared 0 bases from V and 2 bases from J, leaving 12 bases between. Germline V gene data show CDR1 as SGHRS and CDR2 as YFSETQ. The CDR3 has 17 residues. The CDR3 bases are TGCGCCAGCAGCTTGGTCCAGGGCCTGCCTGGGGCCAACGTCCTGACTTTC. Translated, it gives CASSLVQGLPGANVLTF.

The V gene is TRBV19, the J gene TRBJ2-3; no reliable D call. Germline CDR1 reads LNHDA; CDR2 reads SQIVND (reference sequence). V lost 5 bases to trimming and J lost 1 base, with 13 bases between them. This CDR3 has 15 residues. In nucleotides, the CDR3 is TGTGCCAGTAGTCCGTTTTACAGTCGCACAGATACGCAGTATTTT. This encodes CASSPFYSRTDTQYF.

A few counts support this clone. The chain couples TRBV5-1 to TRBJ2-3; 10 bases are a match to TRBD2. The CDR3 loop spans 16 amino acids. Germline V gene lookup returns CDR1 SGHRS and CDR2 YFSETQ. With 1 base clipped from V and 0 bases from J, the junction kept 2 bases outside the gene matches. CDR3 nucleotide sequence: TGCGCCAGCAGCTTGCCGACTAGCGGGAGCACAGATACGCAGTATTTT. It codes for CASSLPTSGSTDTQYF.

The CDR3 nucleotides are TGTGCCAGCAGTTACTCTTGGGGCGCTGGGGCCAACGTCCTGACTTTC. Translation: CASSYSWGAGANVLTF. This chain connects TRBV6-5 to TRBJ2-6; perhaps TRBD1 as D (5 bases). V shed 0 bases and J shed 2 bases, with 8 bases lying between them. The CDR3 runs to 16 residues. Germline V gene data show CDR1 as MNHEY and CDR2 as SVGAGI.

The rearrangement links TRBV4-2 to TRBJ1-2; possible D gene TRBD1, 5 bases. V was pared by 0 bases and J by 6 bases, with 11 bases between. Germline CDR1 is LGHNA and CDR2 is YNFKEQ. This CDR3 contains 14 residues. CDR3 bases: TGTGCCAGCAGCCAAGAGAAGGGGTACCATGGCTACACCTTC. This gives the protein CASSQEKGYHGYTF.

J is TRBJ2-3 and V is TRBV5-1; no firm D call. The V and J ends lost 5 bases and 4 bases respectively, with 14 bases between them. The CDR3 contains 14 residues. Germline V gene sequence: CDR1 SGHRS, CDR2 YFSETQ. CDR3 residues: CASSPIATADTQYF. Written as DNA, the CDR3 is TGCGCCAGCAGTCCGATCGCGACGGCAGATACGCAGTATTTT.

This clone was picked up a small number of times. V usage is TRBV9 and J usage is TRBJ2-1, with D tentatively TRBD2 (6 bases). Germline-derived CDR1 and CDR2 are SGDLS and YYNGEE. This CDR3 region has 14 residues. The ends were cut back, 4 bases at V and 9 bases at J, with 17 bases in the middle. The CDR3: CASSRARDFGEQFF. The CDR3 DNA follows: TGTGCCAGCAGCAGAGCTAGGGACTTCGGTGAGCAGTTCTTC. The full variable domain, completed using reference TRBV9 and TRBJ2-1, is DSGVTQTPKHLITATGQRVTLRCSPRSGDLSVYWYQQSLDQGLQFLIQYYNGEERAKGNILERFSAQQFPDLHSELNLSSLELGDSALYFCASSRARDFGEQFFGPGTRLTVL.

In this sample, this clone turned up a few times. This chain links TRBV30 with TRBJ1-1; no clear D. The CDR3 extends over 12 amino acids. CDR1 and CDR2 from the germline V gene are GTSNPN and SVGIG (reference sequence). The V gene lost 5 bases and the J gene lost 1 base, with 8 bases spanning the gap. CDR3 loop: CAWRRANTEAFF. CDR3 sequence (DNA): TGTGCCTGGCGTCGAGCGAACACTGAAGCTTTCTTT.

This clone has more than one count but fewer than ten. V and J are TRBV30 and TRBJ1-1; D is unresolved. V gave up 3 bases and J gave up 7 bases, with 12 bases separating them. CDR3 length: 12 residues. Germline-derived CDR1 and CDR2 are GTSNPN and SVGIG (reference sequence). CDR3 amino acids: CAWRQDLLEAFF. The CDR3 coding sequence is TGTGCCTGGAGGCAGGACCTGCTTGAAGCTTTCTTT.